This TCR beta chain was observed in a study of T cell responses to AZD1222 COVID-19 vaccine. Study observations and caveats: Spike-specific TCR repertoires showed rising breadth and depth after two AZD1222 doses. White British donors predominated, females outnumbered males, and clonal diversity was possibly underestimated. At baseline, just a handful of AZD1222 recipients tested seropositive. As reported, nearly half of all spike-specific TCRs target variant regions that are unmutated.

Sequencing used immunoSEQ multiplex PCR; TCRdb keeps in-frame clones, though not all of them. This sample has approximately 180,000 clones; 90% occur once, and the top ten carry approximately 2.9%. CDR1 is SGHDT and CDR2 is YYEEEE in the germline V gene. V lost 3 bases and J lost 6, with 16 bases in between. The CDR3 length is 16 residues. To note about this clone: Antigen unknown.

The gene calls are TRBV5-6 and TRBJ1-6; possibly TRBD1 for D (6 bases). The clonotype originates from an adult in good health. The sample here was peripheral blood, taken on day 0 of AZD1222 vaccination. CDR3 region: CASSSGGPGSNSPLHF. Written as DNA, the CDR3 is TGTGCCAGCAGCTCGGGGGGGCCGGGAAGTAATTCACCCCTCCACTTT. Full variable domain (missing parts from reference TRBV5-6 and TRBJ1-6): DAGVTQSPTHLIKTRGQQVTLRCSPKSGHDTVSWYQQALGQGPQFIFQYYEEEERQRGNFPDRFSGHQFPNYSSELNVNALLLGDSALYLCASSSGGPGSNSPLHFGNGTRLTVT.